The next 32 T cell receptor beta chains were all read from a single sample in a study of molecular identifiers for immune sequencing clone quantification (dated by TCRdb to the late 2010s). The library was generated by PCR. The reads were generated on a NextSeq 500. TCRdb's own reprocessing of the public reads used fastp at Q25 and MiXCR and kept productive beta chains. Identical CDR3 proteins give one entry, which carries the most common genes and DNA. The sample includes hundreds of thousands of distinct CDR3 sequences, with 25% observed a single time. The ten largest clones capture about 0.84% of the sample. Sequencing input: naive CD8+ T cells from blood, with Jurkat cell RNA spiked in. The cell subset or site label for this specimen denotes: FACS-sorted CD8+CD4-CCR7+CD45RA+ naive T cells. The receptors here all came from a human donor in good health. Some libraries in this study had Jurkat cell RNA spiked in.

This clonotype appeared a few times. The CDR3 coding sequence is TGCAGCGGCTCCGGGACTTCTTTGAATGAGCAGTTCTTC. It specifies CSGSGTSLNEQFF. This chain uses TRBV29-1 with TRBJ2-1; perhaps TRBD2 as D (6 bases). Germline V lookup: CDR1 SQVTM, CDR2 ANQGSEA. V lost 7 bases and J 7 bases, leaving 17 bases between the germline ends. This CDR3 spans 13 amino acids.

This clonotype was seen ten or more times. The rearrangement uses TRBV19 and TRBJ2-5; a possible D gene is TRBD2 (6 bases). Germline CDR1 and CDR2: LNHDA and SQIVND (reference sequence). The ends were cut back, 3 bases at V and 2 bases at J, with 10 bases in the middle. The CDR3 contains 14 residues. The CDR3 sequence: CASSIPGLQETQYF. CDR3 nucleotide sequence: TGTGCCAGTAGTATCCCGGGACTTCAAGAGACCCAGTACTTC.

About this clonotype itself: A much larger clone differs by one base, so this may be a read error. The rearrangement uses TRBV20-1 and TRBJ1-6; a weak D match, TRBD1 (5 bases). This CDR3 is built from 15 residues. Germline values: CDR1 DFQATT, CDR2 SNEGSKA (reference sequence). Trimming took 0 bases from V and 8 from J, leaving 14 bases between them. DNA of the CDR3: TGCAGTGCTAGAGATATAGGCAGGGAGGATTCACCCCTCCACTTT. This sequence encodes CSARDIGREDSPLHF.

For this clonotype: Possible read error: a much larger clone is one base away. The conserved final phenylalanine or tryptophan is absent from the CDR3, which likely points to a read error. The rearrangement links TRBV6-1 to TRBJ2-5; D not resolved. Deletions cut 6 bases from V and 0 bases from J, with 11 bases between. The CDR3 consists of 14 residues. CDR1 is MNHNS, CDR2 SASEGT, per germline. The CDR3, as DNA: TGTGCCAGCAGCGACCTGACGTACCAAGAGACCCAGTACTCC. Translating it yields CASSDLTYQETQYS.

This clonotype was recorded many times. This chain connects TRBV12-5 to TRBJ1-1, with D unclear. The CDR3 contains 14 residues. Deletions cut 5 bases from V and 0 bases from J, with 10 bases between. Looked up from germline, CDR1 is LGHNT and CDR2 is FRNRAP. The CDR3 sequence: CASGHWPVNTEAFF. In DNA, the CDR3 is TGTGCTAGTGGTCATTGGCCCGTGAACACTGAAGCTTTCTTT.

This clonotype occurred many times. The chain joins TRBV12-3 or TRBV12-4 to TRBJ2-5; 8 positions match TRBD2. V gave up 5 bases and J gave up 5 bases; unmatched junction bases: 10. The CDR3 extends over 15 amino acids. In DNA form, the CDR3 reads TGTGCCAGCAGTCCCCCCAGCGGGAGCTTGGAGACCCAGTACTTC. Translating it yields CASSPPSGSLETQYF.

V and J are TRBV6-5 and TRBJ2-5; the match to TRBD1 covers 10 bases. Germline CDR1 and CDR2: MNHEY and SVGAGI. The V gene end was trimmed by 0 bases and the J gene end by 5 bases; junction bases not matched to a gene: 6. This CDR3 contains 16 residues. CDR3 nucleotides: TGTGCCAGCAGTTACTCCCCGGGGACAGGGGTGGAGACCCAGTACTTC. Its translation is CASSYSPGTGVETQYF.

Regarding this clonotype: A read error may be the cause here, since a much bigger clone is one base away. CDR3 nucleotide sequence: TGTGCCAGCAGTTACACAGGGATCCAAGAGACCCAGTCCTTC. The encoded protein is CASSYTGIQETQSF. V gene TRBV6-5 combines with J gene TRBJ2-5; D may be TRBD1 (6 bases). CDR1 is MNHEY and CDR2 is SVGAGI in the germline V gene. CDR3 length: 14 amino acids.

Details on this clonotype: Here the CDR3 omits its conserved ending phenylalanine or tryptophan, so a read error is the likely source. The chain carries TRBV6-2 or TRBV6-3 and TRBJ2-7, with D hard to call. CDR3 length: 13 amino acids. The V gene's germline CDR1 is MNHEY and CDR2 SVGEGT. CDR3 protein: CASSYGPPYAQYS. CDR3 in DNA: TGTGCCAGCAGTTACGGGCCCCCCTACGCGCAGTACTCC.

With respect to this clonotype: This clone may be a read error of a much larger clone one base away. The rearrangement joins TRBV7-9 to TRBJ2-3; D is uncertain. CDR3 length: 13 residues. CDR1 SEHNR and CDR2 FQNEAQ come from the germline V gene (reference sequence). Trimming took off 5 bases at V and 8 bases at J, with 14 bases between the two ends. CDR3 loop: CASSPPVEGTQYF. Here the CDR3 DNA reads TGTGCCAGCAGCCCCCCAGTGGAAGGTACGCAGTATTTT.

A remark on this clonotype: A much larger clone lies one base from this, so it may be a read error. This rearrangement joins TRBV28 to TRBJ1-5; TRBD1 is a possible D gene (5 bases). Trimming removed 8 bases from V and 2 bases from J, with 16 bases in between. Germline values: CDR1 MDHEN, CDR2 SYDVKM. CDR3 length: 15 amino acids. For the CDR3, the DNA is TGTGCCAGCCGAATTCAGGGCTATGGCAATCAGCCCCAGCATTTT. Protein: CASRIQGYGNQPQHF. The full variable domain, rest sourced from reference TRBV28 and TRBJ1-5, is DVKVTQSSRYLVKRTGEKVFLECVQDMDHENMFWYRQDPGLGLRLIYFSYDVKMKEKGDIPEGYSVSREKKERFSLILESASTNQTSMYLCASRIQGYGNQPQHFGDGTRLSIL.

CDR3 nucleotides: TGTGCCAGCGGCTCCACGGGGTTAGGCACAGATACGCAGTATTTT. This translates into CASGSTGLGTDTQYF. V and J are TRBV7-3 and TRBJ2-3; D is perhaps TRBD2 (5 bases). The CDR3 length is 15 residues. Germline CDR1 SGHTA, CDR2 FQGTGA. Trimming shortened V by 8 bases and J by 1 base, and 16 bases separated the two germline ends.

This rearrangement joins TRBV20-1 to TRBJ2-7; TRBD2 matches 12 bases. Germline-derived CDR1 and CDR2 are DFQATT and SNEGSKA (reference sequence). The CDR3 runs 18 residues. Trimming took 5 bases from V and 0 from J; bases not matched to a gene: 14. Written as DNA, the CDR3 is TGCAGTGCTCCAGGGACACTAGCGGGAGGAACTAGCTCCTACGAGCAGTACTTC. Translation: CSAPGTLAGGTSSYEQYF.

Points on this clonotype: This may come from a read error, since a much larger clone is one base off. The chain recombines TRBV11-1 with TRBJ1-1, with D uncertain. The V end lost 5 bases, the J end lost 4 bases, and 14 bases lay between the germline ends. The CDR3 has 14 amino acids. The V gene's germline CDR1 is SGHAT and CDR2 FQDESV (reference sequence). CDR3 DNA: TGTGCCAGCAGCCTACACGAGCATAGCACTGAAGCTTTCTTT. Protein product: CASSLHEHSTEAFF.

This clonotype was seen more than once but under ten times. The CDR3 is CASSLSGQGPSTEAFF. The CDR3 region has the DNA TGTGCCAGCAGTTTATCGGGACAGGGGCCGAGCACTGAAGCTTTCTTT. The chain combines TRBV27 with TRBJ1-1; 10 nucleotides match TRBD1. Germline CDR1 reads MNHEY; CDR2 reads SMNVEV (reference sequence). V lost 0 bases to trimming and J lost 4 bases; unmatched junction nucleotides: 5. The CDR3 is 16 amino acids.

This clonotype was observed at least ten times. V and J are TRBV12-3 or TRBV12-4 and TRBJ1-1; maybe TRBD1 (5 bases). The CDR3 contains 13 residues. Trimming took 8 bases from V and 4 from J, leaving 14 bases between them. The CDR3 here is CASLMRGATEAFF. CDR3 in DNA: TGTGCCAGCCTAATGAGGGGTGCCACTGAAGCTTTCTTT.

This clonotype has only a few counts. The chain couples TRBV10-1 to TRBJ2-7, with 8 bases that match TRBD2. CDR3 length equals 14 residues. The germline V gene encodes CDR1 WNHNN and CDR2 SYGVQD (reference sequence). V dropped 0 bases and J dropped 10; count of bases not matched to a gene: 8. The DNA for the CDR3 is TGCGCCAGCAGTGAGTCACGACAAGCGGGGGATCAGTACTTC. This codes for CASSESRQAGDQYF.

This chain links TRBV11-2 with TRBJ2-3, with D possibly being TRBD1 (6 bases). CDR3 length: 17 amino acids. Trimming took 2 bases from V and 6 from J, leaving 21 bases between them. Germline V gene sequence: CDR1 SGHAT, CDR2 FQNNGV. The CDR3 reads CASSLITGTPPSDTQYF. CDR3 coding DNA: TGTGCCAGCAGCTTAATAACAGGGACGCCTCCCTCGGATACGCAGTATTTT.

This clonotype was picked up many times. The gene calls are TRBV28 and TRBJ1-1; D is unresolved. The CDR3 extends over 17 amino acids. Germline V gives CDR1 MDHEN, CDR2 SYDVKM. Trimming removed 7 bases at V and 0 bases at J, with 21 bases between. This chain's CDR3 is CASTREGLRVMNTEAFF. The CDR3 bases are TGTGCCAGCACGCGAGAAGGGCTGAGGGTTATGAACACTGAAGCTTTCTTT. Drawing the rest from reference TRBV28 and TRBJ1-1, the complete variable domain is DVKVTQSSRYLVKRTGEKVFLECVQDMDHENMFWYRQDPGLGLRLIYFSYDVKMKEKGDIPEGYSVSREKKERFSLILESASTNQTSMYLCASTREGLRVMNTEAFFGQGTRLTVV.

The table lists this clonotype with a few counts. The chain uses TRBV23-1 and TRBJ2-3; D may be TRBD1 (6 bases). TRBV23-1 has ORF status, its function being uncertain. There are 15 residues in the CDR3. Trimming took 6 bases from V and 0 from J, leaving 13 bases between them. The CDR3 bases are TGCGCCAGCAGAAAACAGGGCTGTAGCACAGATACGCAGTATTTT. Protein: CASRKQGCSTDTQYF.

Note on this clonotype: A much larger clone lies one base from this, so it may be a read error. The chain recombines TRBV7-6 with TRBJ2-2; weak D call: TRBD2 (7 bases). CDR1 and CDR2 (germline): SGHVS, FNYEAQ. The CDR3 covers 17 residues. This CDR3 is CASSLELAGANTGELSF. CDR3 DNA sequence: TGTGCCAGCAGCTTAGAGTTGGCGGGGGCGAACACCGGGGAGCTGTCTTTT.

Regarding this clonotype: Being one base from a much bigger clone, this may be a read error. The J gene is TRBJ1-5, the V gene TRBV4-1; TRBD1 matches 10 bases. Germline CDR1 MGHRA, CDR2 YSYEKL. The CDR3 sequence is 17 residues long. Here the CDR3 reads CASGQDGGTGVTQPQHF. CDR3 bases: TGCGCCAGCGGCCAAGATGGGGGGACAGGGGTTACTCAGCCCCAGCATTTT.

The sample holds many counts of this clonotype. V and J are TRBV12-3 or TRBV12-4 and TRBJ2-3, with D unclear. Trimming left V 4 bases short and J 9 bases short, with 11 bases between. The CDR3 totals 12 residues. The chain's CDR3 is CASSSHSETQYF. CDR3 DNA sequence: TGTGCCAGCAGTTCACACAGCGAGACGCAGTATTTT.

This clonotype has just a few counts. V and J are TRBV10-3 and TRBJ2-1; D might be TRBD2 (6 bases). The V end lost 4 bases, the J end lost 2 bases, and 21 bases lay between the germline ends. CDR1 and CDR2 (germline): ENHRY, SYGVKD. The CDR3 is 18 amino acids. The CDR3 DNA follows: TGTGCCATCAGTGTCCTTCTTTCTAGCGAACCTCCCTACAATGAGCAGTTCTTC. It is translated as CAISVLLSSEPPYNEQFF.

The chain links TRBV5-6 to TRBJ2-7, with D possibly called TRBD1 or TRBD2 (5 bases each). Germline V CDR1 and CDR2: SGHDT, YYEEEE. The CDR3 totals 14 residues. Trimming stripped 4 bases from V and 3 bases from J, with 14 bases between. This CDR3 reads CASSPLGEIYEQYF. CDR3 sequence (DNA): TGTGCCAGCAGCCCGTTGGGGGAAATCTACGAGCAGTACTTC.

This clonotype came up a few times. The chain links TRBV25-1 to TRBJ2-7; unclear D gene. The CDR3 length is 13 residues. V shed 0 bases and J shed 5 bases, with 8 bases lying between them. Germline CDR1 reads MGHDK; CDR2 reads SYGVNS. CDR3 sequence reads: CASSEYYGDEQYF. In nucleotides, the CDR3 is TGTGCCAGCAGTGAATATTACGGCGACGAGCAGTACTTC.

This clonotype was found many times. V gene TRBV7-9 combines with J gene TRBJ2-3; D is perhaps TRBD2 (5 bases). CDR1 and CDR2 from the germline V gene are SEHNR and FQNEAQ (reference sequence). The CDR3 loop spans 14 amino acids. Deletions cut 5 bases from V and 4 bases from J, with 13 bases between. The CDR3 loop is CASSPQAEADTQYF. CDR3 nucleotide sequence: TGTGCCAGCAGCCCCCAGGCGGAGGCAGATACGCAGTATTTT.

This clonotype has only one observation. This may be a read error, as it is one base from a much larger clone. The chain combines TRBV12-3 or TRBV12-4 with TRBJ1-2; D unresolved. The CDR3 has 16 amino acids. The CDR3 DNA reads TGTGCCAACAGTTTAGCCCCTAGTGGGCAGTCCTATGGCTACACCTTC. It yields the protein CANSLAPSGQSYGYTF.

About this clonotype itself: Being one base from a much bigger clone, this may be a read error. V usage is TRBV11-2 and J usage is TRBJ2-5, with 9 bases identical to TRBD2. The germline CDR1 and CDR2 sequences are SGHAT and FQNNGV. V shed 5 bases, J shed 1 base, and the junction held 8 bases outside the gene matches. This CDR3 region has 16 residues. CDR3 DNA sequence: TGTGCCAGCAGCATAGGTAGCGGGAGTCTCCAAGAGACCCAGTACTTC. It codes for CASSIGSGSLQETQYF.

Concerning this clonotype itself: This could be a read error, since a much larger clone is one nucleotide away. The V call is TRBV20-1, the J call TRBJ1-1, with D possibly TRBD1 on 5 matching bases. CDR3 length: 13 amino acids. The germline V gene encodes CDR1 DFQATT and CDR2 SNEGSKA (reference sequence). The ends were cut back, 5 bases at V and 2 bases at J, with 12 bases in the middle. CDR3 in amino acids: CSAWRQFNTEAFF. CDR3 coding DNA: TGCAGTGCTTGGAGACAGTTCAACACTGAAGCTTTCTTT.

This clonotype was recorded at least ten times. The V and J genes are TRBV6-5 and TRBJ2-5; tentative D call: TRBD2 (5 bases). The CDR3 length is 15 residues. Germline V CDR1 and CDR2: MNHEY, SVGAGI. Trimming removed 6 bases from V and 2 bases from J, with 16 bases in between. CDR3 in amino acids: CASRLEIAHQETQYF. In DNA form, the CDR3 reads TGTGCCAGCAGACTAGAAATAGCCCATCAAGAGACCCAGTACTTC.

The V gene is TRBV28, the J gene TRBJ2-7; no clear D. Trimming removed 3 bases at V and 0 bases at J, with 9 bases between. Germline V gene lookup returns CDR1 MDHEN and CDR2 SYDVKM. The CDR3 extends over 14 amino acids. The CDR3 coding sequence is TGTGCCAGCAGTTTGCAAGGTGGCTCCTACGAGCAGTACTTC. It yields the protein CASSLQGGSYEQYF. The full variable domain, completed using reference TRBV28 and TRBJ2-7, is DVKVTQSSRYLVKRTGEKVFLECVQDMDHENMFWYRQDPGLGLRLIYFSYDVKMKEKGDIPEGYSVSREKKERFSLILESASTNQTSMYLCASSLQGGSYEQYFGPGTRLTVT.